These T cell receptor beta chains were read from a single sample in a study of neurological immune-mediated disorders. Via MiXCR, TCRdb re-called the 5' RACE reads, giving one row per CDR3 protein. The table lists 25,000 to 30,000 distinct CDR3 sequences, about 6.9% of them singletons. The sequenced material came from PBMCs. Receptors originate from a woman in her fifties or sixties in good health. Each CDR3 is given with its conserved first and last residue. D genes are given only for firm matches. Clone size is given for some rows only: seen once, a few or many times, or a class if the clone is expanded.

clone size,J gene,D gene,V gene,CDR3 protein,CDR3 DNA
medium-sized,TRBJ2-7,NA,TRBV5-1,CASSSGPGAIYEQYF,TGCGCCAGCAGCTCTGGCCCGGGAGCGATCTACGAGCAGTACTTC
many,TRBJ1-1,TRBD1,TRBV7-2,CASSFFGTDGEAFF,TGTGCCAGCAGCTTCTTCGGGACAGATGGTGAAGCTTTCTTT
NA,TRBJ2-2,NA,TRBV7-2,CASFRGNALGTGELFF,TGTGCCAGTTTCAGGGGAAACGCCCTAGGGACCGGGGAGCTGTTTTTT
many,TRBJ1-4,NA,TRBV29-1,CSVSRDGEKLFF,TGCAGCGTTAGCAGGGACGGGGAAAAACTGTTTTTT
many,TRBJ2-3,NA,TRBV13,CASRPVGDTQYF,TGTGCCAGCCGCCCGGTGGGAGATACGCAGTATTTT
many,TRBJ2-7,NA,TRBV5-1,CASSPAVLREQYF,TGCGCCAGCAGCCCGGCGGTCCTGAGGGAGCAGTACTTC
many,TRBJ2-1,TRBD2,TRBV5-1,CASRHGGSSYNEQFF,TGCGCCAGCAGGCACGGCGGGAGCTCCTACAATGAGCAGTTCTTC
many,TRBJ2-2,NA,TRBV28,CASSGGTLRTGELFF,TGTGCCAGCAGTGGCGGGACTCTTAGGACCGGGGAGCTGTTTTTT
many,TRBJ2-2,NA,TRBV18,CASSPLVLGSNTGELFF,TGTGCCAGCTCACCACTCGTACTAGGATCGAACACCGGGGAGCTGTTTTTT
many,TRBJ1-5,NA,TRBV5-1,CASSSFLQRSNQPQHF,TGCGCCAGCAGCTCCTTCCTACAAAGGAGCAATCAGCCCCAGCATTTT
many,TRBJ2-1,TRBD1,TRBV5-1,CASSLGTGTDEQFF,TGCGCCAGCAGCTTGGGGACAGGCACCGATGAGCAGTTCTTC
medium-sized,TRBJ2-7,NA,TRBV7-2,CASSWSERTSYEQYF,TGTGCCAGCAGCTGGAGTGAGCGAACCTCCTACGAGCAGTACTTC
many,TRBJ2-2,NA,TRBV28,CASSPPPGTTNTGELFF,TGTGCCAGCAGCCCACCTCCCGGGACAACGAACACCGGGGAGCTGTTTTTT
many,TRBJ2-7,NA,TRBV6-1,CASSEIGALEQYF,TGTGCCAGCAGTGAAATAGGGGCGCTGGAGCAGTACTTC
many,TRBJ2-7,TRBD1,TRBV27,CASSPDRVNSYEQYF,TGTGCCAGCAGTCCCGACAGGGTGAACTCCTACGAGCAGTACTTC
many,TRBJ2-7,TRBD2,TRBV5-5,CASSEAGLGFYEQYF,TGTGCCAGCAGCGAAGCGGGACTAGGCTTCTACGAGCAGTACTTC
many,TRBJ2-2,TRBD1,TRBV4-1,CASSQDEGAQLFF,TGCGCCAGCAGCCAAGATGAGGGGGCGCAGCTGTTTTTT
few,TRBJ2-5,NA,TRBV25-1,CATILGETQYF,TGTGCCACCATACTCGGGGAGACCCAGTACTTC
many,TRBJ1-1,NA,TRBV5-6,CASSLLEQEFTEAFF,TGTGCCAGCAGCTTGTTGGAACAAGAATTCACTGAAGCTTTCTTT
many,TRBJ1-1,TRBD1,TRBV3-1,CASSSTGGTEAFF,TGTGCCAGCAGCTCTACAGGGGGGACTGAAGCTTTCTTT
many,TRBJ2-7,NA,TRBV5-1,CASSELTQGISYEQYF,TGCGCCAGCAGCGAGTTGACTCAGGGGATCTCCTACGAGCAGTACTTC
many,TRBJ2-3,NA,TRBV7-2,CASIRRNTLGNADTQYF,TGTGCCAGCATACGCCGGAACACCTTAGGTAACGCAGATACGCAGTATTTT
many,TRBJ1-2,NA,TRBV28,CASSPTTGSYGYTF,TGTGCCAGCAGTCCAACGACAGGATCCTATGGCTACACCTTC
NA,TRBJ2-3,NA,TRBV20-1,CSAPQGGGYRTQYF,TGCAGTGCCCCCCAGGGGGGAGGGTATCGTACGCAGTATTTT
many,TRBJ1-2,NA,TRBV10-2,CASLAVNYGYTF,TGCGCCAGCTTGGCAGTTAACTATGGCTACACCTTC
many,TRBJ1-1,NA,TRBV19,CASSIGRVDTEAFF,TGTGCCAGTAGTATAGGGAGGGTGGACACTGAAGCTTTCTTT
many,TRBJ2-1,NA,TRBV7-9,CASSSGYRGASYNEQFF,TGTGCCAGCAGCTCAGGTTACCGGGGTGCATCATACAATGAGCAGTTCTTC
many,TRBJ2-5,TRBD1,TRBV29-1,CSVGRTGGGGTQYF,TGCAGCGTTGGAAGGACAGGGGGCGGGGGGACCCAGTACTTC
many,TRBJ1-5,TRBD1,TRBV5-1,CASSASDRGRQPQHF,TGCGCCAGCAGCGCATCGGACAGGGGTCGACAGCCCCAGCATTTT
few,TRBJ2-3,NA,TRBV5-1,CASSLGMVGSYTDTQYF,TGCGCCAGCAGCTTGGGGATGGTGGGGAGTTACACAGATACGCAGTATTTT
many,TRBJ1-3,NA,TRBV11-3,CASSGGPGNTIYF,TGTGCCAGCAGCGGGGGGCCTGGAAACACCATATATTTT
many,TRBJ1-1,NA,TRBV12-3/TRBV12-4,CASSLDGGTEAFF,TGTGCCAGCAGTTTAGATGGTGGCACTGAAGCTTTCTTT
many,TRBJ1-3,TRBD1,TRBV10-3,CAIKDSGQVGNTIYF,TGTGCCATCAAAGACTCGGGACAGGTGGGAAACACCATATATTTT
many,TRBJ2-5,NA,TRBV7-2,CASSLRARQETQYF,TGTGCCAGCAGCTTACGGGCCAGACAAGAGACCCAGTACTTC
many,TRBJ2-7,NA,TRBV7-8,CASSLTTGHPPYEQYF,TGTGCCAGCAGCTTAACTACGGGACATCCCCCTTACGAGCAGTACTTC
many,TRBJ1-4,NA,TRBV5-6,CASSLKGPVREKLFF,TGTGCCAGCAGCTTGAAGGGCCCAGTTCGTGAAAAACTGTTTTTT
many,TRBJ2-1,NA,TRBV7-6,CASSLTGLYNEQFF,TGTGCCAGCAGCCTCACGGGACTTTACAATGAGCAGTTCTTC
many,TRBJ2-7,TRBD2,TRBV7-2,CASRLISSGTSGENLRQYF,TGTGCCAGCAGACTCATCTCCTCCGGGACTAGCGGCGAGAACCTTAGGCAGTACTTC
many,TRBJ2-2,NA,TRBV20-1,CSASVGTVGTGELFF,TGCAGCGCTAGCGTAGGGACGGTTGGTACCGGGGAGCTGTTTTTT
many,TRBJ2-1,NA,TRBV5-1,CASSLARDEQFF,TGCGCCAGCAGCTTGGCGAGAGATGAGCAGTTCTTC
many,TRBJ2-7,TRBD2,TRBV20-1,CSARAPVERGDEQYF,TGCAGTGCTAGGGCTCCGGTAGAGCGGGGGGACGAGCAGTACTTC
many,TRBJ2-5,NA,TRBV28,CASSSILETQYF,TGTGCCAGCAGTTCAATCCTAGAGACCCAGTACTTC
many,TRBJ1-4,TRBD1,TRBV5-5,CASSLQGANEKLFF,TGTGCCAGCAGCTTGCAGGGGGCTAATGAAAAACTGTTTTTT
many,TRBJ2-7,NA,TRBV12-3/TRBV12-4,CASKEGAGEQYF,TGTGCCAGCAAGGAAGGGGCGGGTGAGCAGTACTTC
many,TRBJ2-1,NA,TRBV14,CASSQDPGARNEQFF,TGTGCCAGCAGCCAAGACCCGGGGGCGCGAAATGAGCAGTTCTTC
NA,TRBJ2-7,NA,TRBV28,CASSFSSVSYEQYF,TGTGCCAGCAGTTTCTCTAGCGTCTCCTACGAGCAGTACTTC
many,TRBJ1-1,NA,TRBV5-1,CASSVGSGTEAFF,TGCGCCAGCAGCGTGGGATCGGGAACTGAAGCTTTCTTT